The source of this T cell receptor beta chain is a study of PD-L1 blockade in urothelial cancer. Study-level background: Bladder-origin urothelial cancer in males covered most of the roughly 29 patients. Analysis of the blood was performed 3 weeks (second dose) and 6 weeks after treatment start.

General observations from the study: Tumor-associated clones in blood expanded more at 3 weeks in durable-benefit patients.

Spiking each PCR with synthetic TCR analog templates was performed. Profiled with immunoSEQ multiplex PCR; TCRdb holds only in-frame clones, not every one. Of roughly 120,000 clones listed, more than 85% are singletons. Time point: peripheral blood 6 weeks after treatment start. The CDR3 loop spans 14 amino acids. Trimming took 5 bases from V and 3 from J; bases not matched to a gene: 4. From germline, CDR1 is SGHNT and CDR2 YENEEA. A remark on this clone: Its specificity is unknown.

The chain employs TRBV11-3 and TRBJ1-1; 9 nucleotides align to TRBD1. The sequence was obtained from a man between 60 and 70 years old with urothelial cancer. Specimen: PBMCs, collected around atezolizumab (anti-PD-L1) treatment. CDR3 DNA sequence: TGTGCCAGCAGCGCACAGGGGGCCGACACTGAAGCTTTCTTT. It encodes CASSAQGADTEAFF.